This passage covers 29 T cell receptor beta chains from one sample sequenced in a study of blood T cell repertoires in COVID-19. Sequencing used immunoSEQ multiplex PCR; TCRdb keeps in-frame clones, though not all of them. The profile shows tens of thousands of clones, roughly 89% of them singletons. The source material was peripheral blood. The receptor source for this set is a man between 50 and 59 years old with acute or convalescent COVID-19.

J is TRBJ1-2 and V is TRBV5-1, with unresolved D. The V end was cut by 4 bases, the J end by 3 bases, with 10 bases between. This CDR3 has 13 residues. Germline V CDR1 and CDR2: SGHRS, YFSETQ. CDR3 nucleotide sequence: TGCGCCAGCAGCCCCGGGGTCGACTATGGCTACACCTTC. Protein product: CASSPGVDYGYTF.

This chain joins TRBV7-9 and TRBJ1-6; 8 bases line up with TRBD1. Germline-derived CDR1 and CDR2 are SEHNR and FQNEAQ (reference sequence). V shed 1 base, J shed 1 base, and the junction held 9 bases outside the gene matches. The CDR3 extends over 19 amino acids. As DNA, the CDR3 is TGTGCCAGCAGCTTAGTCCGAGACAGGGGTGAATCCTATAATTCACCCCTCCACTTT. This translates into CASSLVRDRGESYNSPLHF.

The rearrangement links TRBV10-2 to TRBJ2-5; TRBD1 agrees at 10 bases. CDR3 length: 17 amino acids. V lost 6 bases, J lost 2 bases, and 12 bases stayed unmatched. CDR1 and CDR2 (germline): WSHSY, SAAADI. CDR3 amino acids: CASRGYTMDRGQETQYF. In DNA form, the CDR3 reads TGCGCCAGCAGAGGGTATACGATGGACAGGGGGCAAGAGACCCAGTACTTC.

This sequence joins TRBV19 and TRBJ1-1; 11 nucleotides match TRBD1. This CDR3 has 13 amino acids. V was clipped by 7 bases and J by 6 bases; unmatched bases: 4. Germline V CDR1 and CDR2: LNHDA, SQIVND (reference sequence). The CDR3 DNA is TGTGCCAGTAAGGGACAGGGGGTACCTGAAGCTTTCTTT. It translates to CASKGQGVPEAFF.

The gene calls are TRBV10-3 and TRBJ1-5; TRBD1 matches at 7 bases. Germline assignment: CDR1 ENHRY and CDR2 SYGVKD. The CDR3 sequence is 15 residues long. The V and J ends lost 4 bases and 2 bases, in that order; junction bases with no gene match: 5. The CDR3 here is CAISGDRGGNQPQHF. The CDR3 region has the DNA TGTGCCATCAGTGGGGACAGAGGGGGCAATCAGCCCCAGCATTTT.

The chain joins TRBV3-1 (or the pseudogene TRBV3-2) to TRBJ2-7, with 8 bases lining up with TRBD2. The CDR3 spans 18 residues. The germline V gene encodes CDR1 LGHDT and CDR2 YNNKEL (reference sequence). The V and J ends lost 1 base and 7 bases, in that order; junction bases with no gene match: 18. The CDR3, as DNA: TGTGCCAGCAGCCAAGGGACCCGTGGAAGCGGGGGTTCGGCTGAGCAGTACGTC. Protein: CASSQGTRGSGGSAEQYV.

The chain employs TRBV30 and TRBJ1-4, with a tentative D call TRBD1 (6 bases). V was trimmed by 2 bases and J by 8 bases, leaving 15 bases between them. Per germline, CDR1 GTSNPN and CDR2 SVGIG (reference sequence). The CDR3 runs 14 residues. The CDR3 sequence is CAWSRGMGHEKLFF. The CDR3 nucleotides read TGTGCCTGGAGTAGGGGGATGGGGCACGAAAAACTGTTTTTT. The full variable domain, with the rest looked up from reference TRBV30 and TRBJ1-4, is SQTIHQWPATLVQPVGSPLSLECTVEGTSNPNLYWYRQAAGRGLQLLFYSVGIGQISSEVPQNLSASRPQDRQFILSSKKLLLSDSGFYLCAWSRGMGHEKLFFGSGTQLSVL.

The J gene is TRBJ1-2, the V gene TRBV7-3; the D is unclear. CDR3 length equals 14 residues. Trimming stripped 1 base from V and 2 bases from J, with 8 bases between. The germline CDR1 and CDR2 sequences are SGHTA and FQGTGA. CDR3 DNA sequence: TGTGCCAGCAGCTTAAGTAGCGGAAACTATGGCTACACCTTC. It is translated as CASSLSSGNYGYTF.

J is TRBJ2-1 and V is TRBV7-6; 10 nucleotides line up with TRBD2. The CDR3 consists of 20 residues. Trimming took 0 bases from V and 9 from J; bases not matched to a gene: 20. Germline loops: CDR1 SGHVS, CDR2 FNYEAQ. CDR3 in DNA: TGTGCCAGCAGCTTAGCGCCCGGGGGGCCCAGACTAGCGGGTGTGGGTGAGCAGTTCTTC. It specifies CASSLAPGGPRLAGVGEQFF. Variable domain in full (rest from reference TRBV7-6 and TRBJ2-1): GAGVSQSPRYKVTKRGQDVALRCDPISGHVSLYWYRQALGQGPEFLTYFNYEAQQDKSGLPNDRFSAERPEGSISTLTIQRTEQRDSAMYRCASSLAPGGPRLAGVGEQFFGPGTRLTVL.

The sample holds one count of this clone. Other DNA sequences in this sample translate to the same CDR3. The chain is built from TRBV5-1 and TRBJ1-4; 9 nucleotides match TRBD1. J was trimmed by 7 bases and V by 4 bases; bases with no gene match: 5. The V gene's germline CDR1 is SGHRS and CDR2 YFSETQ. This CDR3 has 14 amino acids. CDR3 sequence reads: CASSLGQGREKLFF. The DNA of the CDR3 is TGCGCCAGCAGCCTTGGACAGGGGCGTGAAAAACTGTTTTTT.

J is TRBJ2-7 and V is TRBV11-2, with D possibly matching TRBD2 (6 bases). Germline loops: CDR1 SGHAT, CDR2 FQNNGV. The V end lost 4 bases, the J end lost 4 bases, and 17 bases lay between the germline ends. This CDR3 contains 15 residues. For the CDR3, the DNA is TGTGCCAGCAGCTACTCCCCGGCGGGGCGGTACGAGCAGTACGTC. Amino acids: CASSYSPAGRYEQYV.

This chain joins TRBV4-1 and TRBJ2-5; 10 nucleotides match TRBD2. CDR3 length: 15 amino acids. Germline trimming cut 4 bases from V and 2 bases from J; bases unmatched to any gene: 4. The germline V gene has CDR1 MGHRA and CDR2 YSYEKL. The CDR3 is CASSPTSGEQETQYF. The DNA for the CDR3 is TGCGCCAGCAGCCCTACTAGCGGGGAACAAGAGACCCAGTACTTC.

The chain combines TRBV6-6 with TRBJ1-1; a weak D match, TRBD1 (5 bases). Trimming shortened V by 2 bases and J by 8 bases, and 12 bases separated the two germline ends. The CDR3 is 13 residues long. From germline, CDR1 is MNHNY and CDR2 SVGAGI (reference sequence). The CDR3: CASSYRRDGEAFF. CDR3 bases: TGTGCCAGCAGTTACCGGCGGGACGGAGAAGCTTTCTTT.

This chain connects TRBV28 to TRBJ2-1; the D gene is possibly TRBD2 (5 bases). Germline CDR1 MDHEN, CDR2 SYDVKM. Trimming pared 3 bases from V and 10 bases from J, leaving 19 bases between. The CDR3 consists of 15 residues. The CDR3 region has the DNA TGTGCCAGCAGTTTGGGTCTAGCTGGGCCAGTAGAGCAGTTCTTC. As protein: CASSLGLAGPVEQFF.

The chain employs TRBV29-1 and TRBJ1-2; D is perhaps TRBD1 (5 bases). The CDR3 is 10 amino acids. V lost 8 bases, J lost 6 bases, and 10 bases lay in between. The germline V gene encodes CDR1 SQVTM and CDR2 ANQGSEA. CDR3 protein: CSIWGDGYTF. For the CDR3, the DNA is TGCAGCATCTGGGGGGATGGCTACACCTTC. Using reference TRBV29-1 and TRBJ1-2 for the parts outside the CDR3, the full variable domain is SAVISQKPSRDICQRGTSLTIQCQVDSQVTMMFWYRQQPGQSLTLIATANQGSEATYESGFVIDKFPISRPNLTFSTLTVSNMSPEDSSIYLCSIWGDGYTFGSGTRLTVV.

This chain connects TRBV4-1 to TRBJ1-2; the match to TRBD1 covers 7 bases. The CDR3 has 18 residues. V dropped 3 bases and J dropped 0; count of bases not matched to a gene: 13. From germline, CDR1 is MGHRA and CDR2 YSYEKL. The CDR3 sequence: CASSQVAPGQSSNYGYTF. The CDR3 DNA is TGCGCCAGCAGCCAGGTTGCCCCGGGACAGAGTTCTAACTATGGCTACACCTTC.

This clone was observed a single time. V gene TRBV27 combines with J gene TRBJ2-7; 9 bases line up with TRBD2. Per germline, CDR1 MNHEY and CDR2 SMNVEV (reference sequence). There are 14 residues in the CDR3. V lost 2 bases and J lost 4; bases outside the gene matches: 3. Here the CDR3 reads CASSLGGRAYEQYF. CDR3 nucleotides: TGTGCCAGCAGTTTAGGCGGGAGGGCTTACGAGCAGTACTTC.

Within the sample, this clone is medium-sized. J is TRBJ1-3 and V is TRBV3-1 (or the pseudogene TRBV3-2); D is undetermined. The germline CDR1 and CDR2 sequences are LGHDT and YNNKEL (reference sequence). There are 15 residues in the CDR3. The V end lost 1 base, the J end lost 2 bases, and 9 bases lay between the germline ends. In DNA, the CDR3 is TGTGCCAGCAGCCAAGCAAGCGGGCCTGGAAACACCATATATTTT. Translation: CASSQASGPGNTIYF.

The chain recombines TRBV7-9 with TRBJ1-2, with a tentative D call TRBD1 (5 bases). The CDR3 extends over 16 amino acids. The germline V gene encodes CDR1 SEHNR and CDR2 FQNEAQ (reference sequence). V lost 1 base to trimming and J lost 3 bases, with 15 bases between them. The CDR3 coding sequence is TGTGCCAGCAGCTTAGGGTTAGGACACGGTGACTATGGCTACACCTTC. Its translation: CASSLGLGHGDYGYTF.

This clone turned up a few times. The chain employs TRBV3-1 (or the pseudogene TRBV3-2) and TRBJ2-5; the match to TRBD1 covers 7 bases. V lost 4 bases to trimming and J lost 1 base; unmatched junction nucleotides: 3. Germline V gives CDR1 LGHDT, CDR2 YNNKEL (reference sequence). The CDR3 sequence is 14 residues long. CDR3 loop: CASSPNRGQETQYF. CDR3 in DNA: TGTGCCAGCAGCCCCAACAGGGGCCAAGAGACCCAGTACTTC.

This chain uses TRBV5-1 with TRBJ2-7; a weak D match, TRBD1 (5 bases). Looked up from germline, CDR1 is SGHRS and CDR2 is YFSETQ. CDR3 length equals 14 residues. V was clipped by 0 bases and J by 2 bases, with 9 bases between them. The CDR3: CASSLEDSTYEQYF. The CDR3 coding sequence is TGCGCCAGCAGCTTGGAAGACAGCACCTACGAGCAGTACTTC.

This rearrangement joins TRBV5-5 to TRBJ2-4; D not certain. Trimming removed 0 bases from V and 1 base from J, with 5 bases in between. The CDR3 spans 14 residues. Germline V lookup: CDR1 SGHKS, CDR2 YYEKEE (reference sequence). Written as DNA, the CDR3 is TGTGCCAGCAGCTTGGGAGTGGCCAAAAACATTCAGTACTTC. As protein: CASSLGVAKNIQYF.

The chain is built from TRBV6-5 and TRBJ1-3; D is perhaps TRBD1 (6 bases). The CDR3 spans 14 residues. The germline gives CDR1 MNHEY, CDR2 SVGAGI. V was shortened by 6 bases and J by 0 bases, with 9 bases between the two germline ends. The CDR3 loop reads CASRWDTSGNTIYF. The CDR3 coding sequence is TGTGCCAGCAGATGGGACACCTCTGGAAACACCATATATTTT.

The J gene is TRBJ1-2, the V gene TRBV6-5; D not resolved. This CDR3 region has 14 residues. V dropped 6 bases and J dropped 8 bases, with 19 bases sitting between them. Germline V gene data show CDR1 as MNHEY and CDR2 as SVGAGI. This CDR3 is CASRPPRGPGGYTF. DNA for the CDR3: TGTGCCAGCAGACCCCCGAGAGGGCCGGGGGGCTACACCTTC.

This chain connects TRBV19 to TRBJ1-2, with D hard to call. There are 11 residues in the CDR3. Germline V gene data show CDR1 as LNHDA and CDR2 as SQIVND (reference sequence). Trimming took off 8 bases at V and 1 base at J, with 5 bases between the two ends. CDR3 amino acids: CASEDNYGYTF. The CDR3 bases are TGTGCCAGTGAGGATAACTATGGCTACACCTTC.

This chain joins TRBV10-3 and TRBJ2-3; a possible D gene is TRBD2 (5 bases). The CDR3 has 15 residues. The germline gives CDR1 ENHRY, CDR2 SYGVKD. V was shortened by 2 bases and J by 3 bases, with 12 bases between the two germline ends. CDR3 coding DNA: TGTGCCATCAGTGAGGGCGGGCCGTTGACAGATACGCAGTATTTT. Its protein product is CAISEGGPLTDTQYF.

As DNA, the CDR3 is TGCGCCAGCAGCTTGGGACAGGGGGCCTATGGCTACACCTTC. Translating gives CASSLGQGAYGYTF. The chain is built from TRBV5-1 and TRBJ1-2; 10 bases line up with TRBD1. Trimming removed 0 bases from V and 4 bases from J; junction bases left unmatched: 0. Germline CDR1 SGHRS, CDR2 YFSETQ. The CDR3 covers 14 residues.

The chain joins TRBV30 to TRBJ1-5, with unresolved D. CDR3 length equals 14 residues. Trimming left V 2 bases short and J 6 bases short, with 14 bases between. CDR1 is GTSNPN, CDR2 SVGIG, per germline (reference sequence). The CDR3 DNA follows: TGTGCCTGGAGTACCCCGGGGTGGGTTCAGCCCCAGCATTTT. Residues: CAWSTPGWVQPQHF.

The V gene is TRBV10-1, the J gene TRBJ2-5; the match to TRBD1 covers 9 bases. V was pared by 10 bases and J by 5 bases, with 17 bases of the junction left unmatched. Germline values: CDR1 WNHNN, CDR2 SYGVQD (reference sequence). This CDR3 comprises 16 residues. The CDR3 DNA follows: TGCGCCAACCAAAGTTTAACAGGGGGCGTTTGGGAGACCCAGTACTTC. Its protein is CANQSLTGGVWETQYF.